This T cell receptor beta chain was recorded in a study of beta chain features in type 1 diabetes. The study, taken as a whole, reports: A pattern of fewer insertions and more deletions at VDJ junctions was seen in type 1 diabetes patients.

CDR3 size: 15 residues. Trimming stripped 0 bases from V and 1 base from J, with 9 bases between. In germline, CDR1 is SGHTA, CDR2 FQGNSA. The entirety of the isolated RNA underwent reverse transcription, so expressed TCRB transcripts were sequenced. This table comes from immunoSEQ multiplex PCR, and its TCRdb copy is limited to in-frame clones, with some not included. Counted here are almost 350,000 clones, 6.5% to 10% occurring once; the ten biggest clones make up 0.44%. In this sample, this clone turned up a few times. Its cognate antigen is unknown. The chain recombines TRBV7-2 with TRBJ2-5; tentatively, D is TRBD2 (6 bases). Sequenced input: central memory CD4+ T cells from blood. The TCR comes from a woman aged 18-30 years in good health. CDR3 nucleotide sequence: TGTGCCAGCAGCTTAGCAGGTAGCGGCCAAGAGACCCAGTACTTC. Translated: CASSLAGSGQETQYF.